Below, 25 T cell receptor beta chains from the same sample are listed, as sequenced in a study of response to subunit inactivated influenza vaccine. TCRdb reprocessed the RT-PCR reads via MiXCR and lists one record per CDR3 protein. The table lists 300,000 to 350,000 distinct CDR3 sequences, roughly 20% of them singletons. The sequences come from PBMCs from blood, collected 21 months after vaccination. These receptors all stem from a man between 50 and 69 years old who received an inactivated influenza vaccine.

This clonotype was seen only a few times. The CDR3 here is CASNSGQASGNTIYF. CDR3 nucleotides: TGTGCCAGCAACTCGGGACAGGCCTCTGGAAACACCATATATTTT. This chain joins TRBV6-2 or TRBV6-3 and TRBJ1-3, with 8 bases aligning to TRBD1. Germline V gives CDR1 MNHEY, CDR2 SVGEGT. V trimming: 7 bases; J trimming: 0 bases; junction bases outside the gene matches: 5. This CDR3 is 15 amino acids long.

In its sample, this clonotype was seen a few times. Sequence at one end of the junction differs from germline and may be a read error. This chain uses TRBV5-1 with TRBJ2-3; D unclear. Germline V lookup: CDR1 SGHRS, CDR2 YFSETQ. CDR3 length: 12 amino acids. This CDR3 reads CASSPNTDTQYF. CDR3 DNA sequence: TGTGCCAGCAGCCCCAATACAGATACGCAGTATTTT.

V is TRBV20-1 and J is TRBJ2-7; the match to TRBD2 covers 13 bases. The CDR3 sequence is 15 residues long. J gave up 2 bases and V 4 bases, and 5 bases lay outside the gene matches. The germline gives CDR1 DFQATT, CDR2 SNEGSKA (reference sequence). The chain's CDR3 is CSAKRLAGGTYEQYF. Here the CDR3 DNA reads TGCAGTGCTAAACGACTAGCGGGGGGCACCTACGAGCAGTACTTC.

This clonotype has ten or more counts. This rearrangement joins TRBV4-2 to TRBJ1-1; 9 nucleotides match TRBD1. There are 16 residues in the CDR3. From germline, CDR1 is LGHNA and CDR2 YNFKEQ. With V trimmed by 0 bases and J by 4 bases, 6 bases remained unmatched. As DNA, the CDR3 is TGTGCCAGCAGCCAAGAGGGGACAGGGCACCCCACTGAAGCTTTCTTT. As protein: CASSQEGTGHPTEAFF.

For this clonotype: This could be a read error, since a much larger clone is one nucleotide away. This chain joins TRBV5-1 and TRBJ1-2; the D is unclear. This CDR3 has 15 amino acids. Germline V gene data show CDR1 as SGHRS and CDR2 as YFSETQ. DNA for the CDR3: TGCGCCAGCAGCTTTGAGAAACCTAACCTCTATGGCTGCACCTTC. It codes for CASSFEKPNLYGCTF.

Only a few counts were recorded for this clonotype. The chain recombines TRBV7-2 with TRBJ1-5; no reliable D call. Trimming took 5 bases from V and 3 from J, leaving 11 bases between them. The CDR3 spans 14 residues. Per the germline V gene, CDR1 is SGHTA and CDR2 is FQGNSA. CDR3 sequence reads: CASSLYGLNQPQHF. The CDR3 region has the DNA TGTGCCAGCAGCCTCTACGGGCTCAATCAGCCCCAGCATTTT.

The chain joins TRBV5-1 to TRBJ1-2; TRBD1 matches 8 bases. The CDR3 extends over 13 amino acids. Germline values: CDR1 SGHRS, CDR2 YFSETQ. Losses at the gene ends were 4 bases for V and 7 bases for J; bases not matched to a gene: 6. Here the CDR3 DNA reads TGCGCCAGCAGCCAGGACAGGGAGGGTGGCTACACCTTC. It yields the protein CASSQDREGGYTF.

CDR3 nucleotide sequence: TGCAGTGCAGCCACCTCCAGGGGTATCTCTGAAGCTTTCTTT. This sequence encodes CSAATSRGISEAFF. J is TRBJ1-1 and V is TRBV20-1; D might be TRBD1 (6 bases). CDR3 length: 14 amino acids. Germline V gene sequence: CDR1 DFQATT, CDR2 SNEGSKA (reference sequence). Trimming took 6 bases from V and 6 from J, leaving 20 bases between them.

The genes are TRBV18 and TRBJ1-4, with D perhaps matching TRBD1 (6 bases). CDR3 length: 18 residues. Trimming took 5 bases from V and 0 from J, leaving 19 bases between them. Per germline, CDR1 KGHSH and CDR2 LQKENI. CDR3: CASSFRDNLLSTNEKLFF. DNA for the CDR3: TGTGCCAGCTCATTCCGGGACAACCTTCTTTCAACTAATGAAAAACTGTTTTTT.

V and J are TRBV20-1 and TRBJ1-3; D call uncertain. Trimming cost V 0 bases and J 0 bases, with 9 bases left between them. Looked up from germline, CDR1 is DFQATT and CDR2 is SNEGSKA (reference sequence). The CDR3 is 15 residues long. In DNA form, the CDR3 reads TGCAGTGCTAGAGAGGCCGTATCCTCTGGAAACACCATATATTTT. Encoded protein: CSAREAVSSGNTIYF.

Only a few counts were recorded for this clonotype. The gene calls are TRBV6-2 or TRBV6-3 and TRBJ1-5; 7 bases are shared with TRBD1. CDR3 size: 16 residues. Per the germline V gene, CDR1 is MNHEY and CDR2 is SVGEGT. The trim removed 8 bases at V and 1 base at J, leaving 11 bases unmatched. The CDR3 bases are TGTGCCAGCCGGAGAAGACAGGGTGGGAGCAATCAGCCCCAGCATTTT. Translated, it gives CASRRRQGGSNQPQHF.

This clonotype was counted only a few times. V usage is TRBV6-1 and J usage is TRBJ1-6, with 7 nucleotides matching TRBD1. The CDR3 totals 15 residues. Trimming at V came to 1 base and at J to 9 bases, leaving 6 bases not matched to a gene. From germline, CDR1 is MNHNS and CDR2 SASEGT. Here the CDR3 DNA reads TGTGCCAGCAGTGAAGAAGAGGGGGCCGGTTCACCCCTCCACTTT. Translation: CASSEEEGAGSPLHF.

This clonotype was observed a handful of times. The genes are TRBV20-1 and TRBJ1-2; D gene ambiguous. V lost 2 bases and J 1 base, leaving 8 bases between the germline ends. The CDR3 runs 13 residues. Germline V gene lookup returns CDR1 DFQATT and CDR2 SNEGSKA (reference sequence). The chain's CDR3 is CSARPPHNYGYTF. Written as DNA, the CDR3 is TGCAGTGCTAGACCCCCCCATAACTATGGCTACACCTTC.

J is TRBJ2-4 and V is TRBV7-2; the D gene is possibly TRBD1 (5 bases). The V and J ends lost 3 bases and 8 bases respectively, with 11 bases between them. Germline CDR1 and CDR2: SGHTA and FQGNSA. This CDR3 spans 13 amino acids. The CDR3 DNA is TGTGCCAGCAGCTTTCAGGGAAGGGACATTCAGTACTTC. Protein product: CASSFQGRDIQYF.

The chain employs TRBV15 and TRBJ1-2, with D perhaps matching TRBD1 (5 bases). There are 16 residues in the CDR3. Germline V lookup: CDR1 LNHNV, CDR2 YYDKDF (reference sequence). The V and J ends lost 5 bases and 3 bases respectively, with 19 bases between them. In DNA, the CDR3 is TGTGCCACCAGCGGACCGGGACCCCGAGCGGACTATGGCTACACCTTC. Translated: CATSGPGPRADYGYTF. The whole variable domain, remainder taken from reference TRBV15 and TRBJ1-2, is DAMVIQNPRYQVTQFGKPVTLSCSQTLNHNVMYWYQQKSSQAPKLLFHYYDKDFNNEADTPDNFQSRRPNTSFCFLDIRSPGLGDTAMYLCATSGPGPRADYGYTFGSGTRLTVV.

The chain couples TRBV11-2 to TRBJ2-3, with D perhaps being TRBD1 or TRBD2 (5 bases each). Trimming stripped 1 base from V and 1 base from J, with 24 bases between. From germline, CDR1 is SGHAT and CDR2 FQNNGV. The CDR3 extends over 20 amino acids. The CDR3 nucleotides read TGTGCCAGCAGCTTAGGGGACCTAGGGGAATTCGTAGTTGGCACAGATACGCAGTATTTT. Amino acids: CASSLGDLGEFVVGTDTQYF.

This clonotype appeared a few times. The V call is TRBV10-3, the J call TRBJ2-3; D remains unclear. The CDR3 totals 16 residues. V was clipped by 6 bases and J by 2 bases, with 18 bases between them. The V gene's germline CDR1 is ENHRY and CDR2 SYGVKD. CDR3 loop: CAISRIRTINTDTQYF. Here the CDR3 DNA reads TGTGCCATCAGCCGAATAAGGACCATTAACACAGATACGCAGTATTTT.

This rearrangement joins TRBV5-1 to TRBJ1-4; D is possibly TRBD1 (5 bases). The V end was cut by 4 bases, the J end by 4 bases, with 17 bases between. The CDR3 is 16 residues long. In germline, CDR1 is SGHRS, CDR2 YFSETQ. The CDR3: CASSPTPTEYNEKLFF. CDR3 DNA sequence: TGCGCCAGCAGCCCTACCCCGACAGAATATAATGAAAAACTGTTTTTT.

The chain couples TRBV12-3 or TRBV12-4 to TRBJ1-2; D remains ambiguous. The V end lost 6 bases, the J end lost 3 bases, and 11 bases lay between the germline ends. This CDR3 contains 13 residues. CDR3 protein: CASSRDGYYGYTF. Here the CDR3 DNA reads TGTGCCAGCAGCAGAGACGGCTACTATGGCTACACCTTC.

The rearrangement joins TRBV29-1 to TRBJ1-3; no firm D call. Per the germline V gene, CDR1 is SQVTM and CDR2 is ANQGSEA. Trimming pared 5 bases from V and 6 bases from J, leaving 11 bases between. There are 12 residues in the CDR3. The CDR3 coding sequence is TGCAGCGTTAAAATCTACGAAAACACCATATATTTT. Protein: CSVKIYENTIYF.

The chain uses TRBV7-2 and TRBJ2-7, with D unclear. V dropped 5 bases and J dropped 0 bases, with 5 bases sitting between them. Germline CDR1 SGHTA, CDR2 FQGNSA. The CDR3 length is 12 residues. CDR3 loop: CASSRPSYEQYF. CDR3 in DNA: TGTGCCAGCAGCCGCCCCTCCTACGAGCAGTACTTC.

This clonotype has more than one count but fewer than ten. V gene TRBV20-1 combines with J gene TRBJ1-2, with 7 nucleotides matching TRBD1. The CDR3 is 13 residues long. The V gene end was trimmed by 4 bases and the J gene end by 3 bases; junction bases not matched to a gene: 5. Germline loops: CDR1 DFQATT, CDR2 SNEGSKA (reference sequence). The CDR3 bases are TGCAGTGCTACTCGAACAGGGGACTATGGCTACACCTTC. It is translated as CSATRTGDYGYTF.

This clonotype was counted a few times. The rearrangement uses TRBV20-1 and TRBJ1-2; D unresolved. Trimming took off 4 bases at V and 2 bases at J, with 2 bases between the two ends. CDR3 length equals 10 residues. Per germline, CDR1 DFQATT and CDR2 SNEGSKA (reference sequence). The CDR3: CSAKNYGYTF. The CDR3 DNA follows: TGCAGTGCTAAAAACTATGGCTACACCTTC.

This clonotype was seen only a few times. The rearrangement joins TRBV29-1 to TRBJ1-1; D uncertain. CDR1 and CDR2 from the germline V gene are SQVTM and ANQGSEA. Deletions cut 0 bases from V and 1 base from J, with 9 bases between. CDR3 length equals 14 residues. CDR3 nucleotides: TGCAGCGTTGAAGATAGGCGGTCGAACACTGAAGCTTTCTTT. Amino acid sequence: CSVEDRRSNTEAFF.

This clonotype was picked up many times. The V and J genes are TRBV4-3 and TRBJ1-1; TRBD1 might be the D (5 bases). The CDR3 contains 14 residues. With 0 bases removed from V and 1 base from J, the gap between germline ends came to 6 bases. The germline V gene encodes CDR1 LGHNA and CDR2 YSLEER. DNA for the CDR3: TGCGCCAGCAGCCAAGACAGGGCGAACACTGAAGCTTTCTTT. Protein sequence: CASSQDRANTEAFF.